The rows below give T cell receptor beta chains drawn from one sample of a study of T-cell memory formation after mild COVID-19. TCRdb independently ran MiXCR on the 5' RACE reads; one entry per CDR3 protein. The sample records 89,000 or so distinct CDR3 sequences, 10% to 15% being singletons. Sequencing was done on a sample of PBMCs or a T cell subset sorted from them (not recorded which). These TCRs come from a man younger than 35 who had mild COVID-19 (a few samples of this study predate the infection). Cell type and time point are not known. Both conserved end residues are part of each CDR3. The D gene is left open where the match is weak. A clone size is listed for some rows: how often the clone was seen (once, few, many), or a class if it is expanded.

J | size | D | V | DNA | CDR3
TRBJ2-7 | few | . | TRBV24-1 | TGTGCCACCAGTGCTCAAGAACCGTACTTC | CATSAQEPYF
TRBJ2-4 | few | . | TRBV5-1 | TGCGCCAGCAGCTTGGAATTTGCGGACCTCCGGAACATTCAGTACTTC | CASSLEFADLRNIQYF
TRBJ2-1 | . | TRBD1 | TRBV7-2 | TGTGCCAGCAGCTTGTTGGGGACAGGGAAGGATGAGCAGTTCTTC | CASSLLGTGKDEQFF
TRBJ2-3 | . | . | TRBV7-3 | TGTGCCAGCAGCGTAACTAGCTTCACAGATACGCAGTATTTT | CASSVTSFTDTQYF
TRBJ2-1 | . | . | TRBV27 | TGTGCCAGCAGACTAGCTGGGGCTTACGATGAGCAGTTCTTC | CASRLAGAYDEQFF
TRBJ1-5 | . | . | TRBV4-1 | TGCGCCAGCAGCCCTACAGGGTCTGGTGGCAATCAGCCCCAGCATTTT | CASSPTGSGGNQPQHF
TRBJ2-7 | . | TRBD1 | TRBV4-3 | TGCGCCAGCAGCCACGCCACAGGGGGCGAGGCATACGAGCAGTACTTC | CASSHATGGEAYEQYF
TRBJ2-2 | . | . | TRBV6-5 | TGTGCCAGCAGTTACACGACAGCGAACACCGGGGAGCTGTTTTTT | CASSYTTANTGELFF
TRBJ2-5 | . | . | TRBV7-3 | TGTGCCAGCAGCCTAGGGGGATGGCAAGAGACCCAGTACTTC | CASSLGGWQETQYF
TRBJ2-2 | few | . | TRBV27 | TGTGCCAGCAGGGAGAACACCGGGGAGCTGTTTTTT | CASRENTGELFF